What follows are 13 T cell receptor beta chains derived from one specimen sequenced in a study of cytomegalovirus exposure and HLA in healthy donors. Primers for the PCR totalled 60 Vbeta and 13 Jbeta. The protocol was immunoSEQ multiplex PCR, while the TCRdb copy is restricted to in-frame clones and leaves out a portion. Of 150,000 to 200,000 clones detected, about 85% appear once; the ten largest clones hold around 1.5%. Sequenced input: PBMCs. The receptors were gathered from a woman in her fifties or sixties in good health and CMV-seronegative.

The chain has TRBV14 and TRBJ1-2; 7 bases line up with TRBD1. Germline lookup yields CDR1 SGHDN and CDR2 FVKESK. This CDR3 spans 17 amino acids. The V and J ends lost 1 base and 6 bases, in that order; junction bases with no gene match: 14. CDR3 amino acids: CASSQADLRGLAHGYTF. The CDR3 DNA sequence: TGTGCCAGCAGCCAAGCGGACTTAAGGGGGCTTGCCCATGGCTACACCTTC.

The chain is built from TRBV9 and TRBJ2-1, with no clear D. CDR1 SGDLS and CDR2 YYNGEE come from the germline V gene. The CDR3 spans 17 residues. V lost 1 base to trimming and J lost 3 bases, with 17 bases between them. CDR3 sequence: CASSVRSETPYYNEQFF. CDR3 coding DNA: TGTGCCAGCAGCGTAAGAAGTGAGACACCGTACTACAATGAGCAGTTCTTC.

The table lists this clone with a few counts. The chain joins TRBV6-1 to TRBJ1-2, with D maybe TRBD1 (5 bases). The length of the CDR3 is 15 residues. Germline V gene lookup returns CDR1 MNHNS and CDR2 SASEGT. V lost 3 bases and J lost 6, with 17 bases in between. CDR3 nucleotide sequence: TGTGCCAGCAGTGACGAAGCGGGACCGAAGGATGGCTACACCTTC. Its translation is CASSDEAGPKDGYTF.

The CDR3 spells CASSLGQGGNIQYF. In nucleotides, the CDR3 is TGTGCCAGCAGTTTAGGACAGGGGGGGAACATTCAGTACTTC. The rearrangement joins TRBV27 to TRBJ2-4, with TRBD1 identical over 10 bases. The CDR3 totals 14 residues. J lost 7 bases, V lost 2 bases, and 2 bases had no gene match. CDR1 and CDR2 (germline): MNHEY, SMNVEV (reference sequence).

The V gene is TRBV28, the J gene TRBJ1-2, with a tentative D call TRBD1 (5 bases). Looked up from germline, CDR1 is MDHEN and CDR2 is SYDVKM. This CDR3 is built from 15 residues. Trimming removed 6 bases from V and 5 bases from J, with 19 bases in between. The CDR3 region is CASSPPLGAKYGYTF. CDR3 in DNA: TGTGCCAGCAGCCCCCCGTTAGGGGCAAAATATGGCTACACCTTC.

The chain has TRBV6-6 and TRBJ1-5, with D perhaps TRBD1 (6 bases). This CDR3 spans 15 amino acids. V dropped 2 bases and J dropped 7 bases, with 15 bases sitting between them. Germline V gives CDR1 MNHNY, CDR2 SVGAGI (reference sequence). In nucleotides, the CDR3 is TGTGCCAGCAGTTACGGCAAGGGGGTACGACAGCCCCAGCATTTT. This translates into CASSYGKGVRQPQHF.

This clone was counted a few times. The chain recombines TRBV7-9 with TRBJ1-1, with D maybe TRBD1 (6 bases). This CDR3 has 15 residues. In germline, CDR1 is SEHNR, CDR2 FQNEAQ (reference sequence). Trimming shortened V by 5 bases and J by 2 bases, and 15 bases separated the two germline ends. The CDR3 protein is CASSVRGGLNTEAFF. CDR3 in DNA: TGTGCCAGCAGCGTTCGGGGGGGCCTTAACACTGAAGCTTTCTTT.

This chain uses TRBV10-3 with TRBJ2-7; D is possibly TRBD1 (6 bases). Germline CDR1 is ENHRY and CDR2 is SYGVKD. The CDR3 is made up of 13 amino acids. Trimming removed 2 bases from V and 6 bases from J, with 11 bases in between. The CDR3 region has the DNA TGTGCCATCAGTGAGGACAGGATCGGCGAGCAGTACTTC. Residues: CAISEDRIGEQYF.

The gene calls are TRBV9 and TRBJ2-1; possible D gene TRBD1, 6 bases. CDR1 is SGDLS and CDR2 is YYNGEE in the germline V gene. V lost 4 bases and J lost 8, with 19 bases in between. This CDR3 spans 15 amino acids. The CDR3, as DNA: TGTGCCAGCAGCCCTCAATCCGGGACACCGTATGAGCAGTTCTTC. Residues: CASSPQSGTPYEQFF.

This clone was detected a few times. The J gene is TRBJ2-7, the V gene TRBV6-6, with 11 bases aligning to TRBD2. The CDR3 runs 14 residues. The trim removed 5 bases at V and 1 base at J, leaving 1 base unmatched. Germline values: CDR1 MNHNY, CDR2 SVGAGI (reference sequence). The CDR3 bases are TGTGCCAGCAGTAGGACTAGCGGGTCCTACGAGCAGTACTTC. As protein: CASSRTSGSYEQYF.

The genes are TRBV6-6 and TRBJ2-7, with D maybe TRBD1 (5 bases). This CDR3 has 14 residues. V dropped 0 bases and J dropped 4 bases, with 10 bases sitting between them. From germline, CDR1 is MNHNY and CDR2 SVGAGI (reference sequence). CDR3 DNA: TGTGCCAGCAGTTACTCGACAGTCCCTTACGAGCAGTACTTC. Amino acids: CASSYSTVPYEQYF.

This sequence joins TRBV7-9 and TRBJ1-2; 7 bases align to TRBD1. This CDR3 is built from 14 residues. Trimming cost V 4 bases and J 4 bases; bases outside gene matches: 6. Germline values: CDR1 SEHNR, CDR2 FQNEAQ (reference sequence). In DNA form, the CDR3 reads TGTGCCAGCAGCTCCCTTGGACAGGTCTATGGCTACACCTTC. Protein sequence: CASSSLGQVYGYTF.

The chain recombines TRBV12-5 with TRBJ1-1, with TRBD1 matching over 7 bases. In germline, CDR1 is LGHNT, CDR2 FRNRAP. V trimming: 5 bases; J trimming: 11 bases; junction bases outside the gene matches: 17. The CDR3 spans 15 residues. CDR3 loop: CASGTDRVQPPRAFF. The CDR3, as DNA: TGTGCTAGTGGTACTGACAGGGTCCAACCTCCGAGGGCTTTCTTT.